This T cell receptor (beta chain) was identified during a study of T cell changes during pregnancy in multiple sclerosis. The V end was cut by 2 bases, the J end by 5 bases, with 4 bases between. The CDR3 sequence is 13 residues long. Per the germline V gene, CDR1 is MGHDK and CDR2 is SYGVNS. Some clones are missing from TCRdb's copy, which holds only in-frame ones; the method was immunoSEQ multiplex PCR. The sample includes fewer than 95,000 clones, approximately 94% of them seen just once. This chain connects TRBV25-1 to TRBJ2-6; D uncertain. The TCR was taken from a female donor with multiple sclerosis, enrolled in a pregnancy study. Material: peripheral blood, obtained in the third trimester of pregnancy. The CDR3 DNA reads TGTGCCAGCAGTGAAACTAGGGCCAACGTCCTGACTTTC. It codes for CASSETRANVLTF. The full variable domain, its missing parts supplied by reference TRBV25-1 and TRBJ2-6, is EADIYQTPRYLVIGTGKKITLECSQTMGHDKMYWYQQDPGMELHLIHYSYGVNSTEKGDLSSESTVSRIRTEHFPLTLESARPSHTSQYLCASSETRANVLTFGAGSRLTVL.